This TCR beta chain was retrieved from a study of OX40 agonist ivuxolimab in advanced cancers. For the study at large: Enrollees could have had prior anti-PD-1, anti-PD-L1 or anti-CTLA-4 therapy, which 30% to 50% had received.

Data came from immunoSEQ multiplex PCR; TCRdb stores just in-frame clones and leaves some out. The sample consists of tens of thousands of clones, around 85% of them appearing once. Germline CDR1 SEHNR, CDR2 FQNEAQ (reference sequence). This CDR3 has 17 amino acids. Trimming cost V 3 bases and J 0 bases, with 14 bases left between them. J is TRBJ2-2 and V is TRBV7-9; unclear D gene. The input for sequencing was CD4+ or CD8+ T cells sorted from blood, taken in a trial of the OX40 agonist ivuxolimab. The sequence was collected from an adult with an advanced solid tumor such as melanoma, head and neck, liver or kidney cancer. Here the CDR3 DNA reads TGTGCCAGCAGCTTGGGGTCAGCGAATACGAACACCGGGGAGCTGTTTTTT. It specifies CASSLGSANTNTGELFF.